These 2 T cell receptor beta chains came from one sample sequenced in a study of T cells expressing NK-cell markers. From the 5' RACE reads, TCRdb lists one entry per CDR3 protein and no DNA. The table for this sample gives roughly 350,000 distinct CDR3 sequences. The specimen sequenced was blood T cells: a sorted CD56 or NKG2C T cell subset, CD4+ or CD8+ T cells, or bulk PBMC T cells (not recorded which). The origin of the receptors is a man aged 18-70 years in good health.

This chain uses TRBV4-2 with TRBJ2-5; as DNA is missing, the TRBD2 call by TCRdb cannot be tested. The CDR3 runs to 18 residues. From germline, CDR1 is LGHNA and CDR2 YNFKEQ. CDR3 loop: CASSQSAGGPGFQETQYF.

The chain employs TRBV11-1 and TRBJ2-7; the TCRdb call, TRBD1, lacks DNA for checking. Germline CDR1 reads SGHAT; CDR2 reads FQDESV (reference sequence). This CDR3 contains 16 residues. The CDR3: CASSSRGAMSSYEQYF.